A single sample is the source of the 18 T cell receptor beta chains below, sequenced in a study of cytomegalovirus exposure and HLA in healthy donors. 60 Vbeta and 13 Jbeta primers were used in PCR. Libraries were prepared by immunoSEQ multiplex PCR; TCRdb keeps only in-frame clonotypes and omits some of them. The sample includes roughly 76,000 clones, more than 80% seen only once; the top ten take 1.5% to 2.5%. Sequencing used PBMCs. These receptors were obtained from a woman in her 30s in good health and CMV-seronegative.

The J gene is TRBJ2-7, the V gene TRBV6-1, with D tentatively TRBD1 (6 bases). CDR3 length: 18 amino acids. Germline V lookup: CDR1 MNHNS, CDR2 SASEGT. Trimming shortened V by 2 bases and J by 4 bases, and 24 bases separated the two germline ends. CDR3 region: CASSEKMGWLGHQYEQYF. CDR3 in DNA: TGTGCCAGCAGTGAAAAGATGGGTTGGTTGGGACACCAATACGAGCAGTACTTC.

CDR3 in DNA: TGTGCCAGCAGCCTCGCGGGGACAGGACGCTACGAGCAGTACTTC. Translation: CASSLAGTGRYEQYF. The chain is built from TRBV7-6 and TRBJ2-7, with 8 bases fitting TRBD1. CDR1 is SGHVS, CDR2 FNYEAQ, per germline. The CDR3 consists of 15 residues. J gave up 3 bases and V 5 bases, and 9 bases lay outside the gene matches.

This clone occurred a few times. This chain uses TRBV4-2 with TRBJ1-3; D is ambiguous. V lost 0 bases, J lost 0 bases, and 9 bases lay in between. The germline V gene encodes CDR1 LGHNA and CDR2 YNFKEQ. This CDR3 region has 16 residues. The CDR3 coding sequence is TGTGCCAGCAGCCAAGATGCCAGAACCTCTGGAAACACCATATATTTT. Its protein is CASSQDARTSGNTIYF.

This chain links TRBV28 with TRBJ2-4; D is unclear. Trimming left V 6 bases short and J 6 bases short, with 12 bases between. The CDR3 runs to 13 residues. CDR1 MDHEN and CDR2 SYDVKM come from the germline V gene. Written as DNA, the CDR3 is TGTGCCAGCAGCCCCCCAAGCACAAACATTCAGTACTTC. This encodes CASSPPSTNIQYF.

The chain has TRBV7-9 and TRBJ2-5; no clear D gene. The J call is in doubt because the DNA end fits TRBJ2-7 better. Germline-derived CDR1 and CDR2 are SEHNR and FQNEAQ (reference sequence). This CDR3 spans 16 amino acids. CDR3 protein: CASSLANSGSSYEQYF. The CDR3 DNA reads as TGTGCCAGCAGCTTAGCCAATTCCGGGTCCTCCTACGAGCAGTACTTC.

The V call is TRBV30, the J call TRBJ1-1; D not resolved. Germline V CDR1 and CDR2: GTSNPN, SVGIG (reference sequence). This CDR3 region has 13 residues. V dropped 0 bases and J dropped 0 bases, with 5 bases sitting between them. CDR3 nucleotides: TGTGCCTGGAGTGTCGGGGTGAACACTGAAGCTTTCTTT. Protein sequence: CAWSVGVNTEAFF.

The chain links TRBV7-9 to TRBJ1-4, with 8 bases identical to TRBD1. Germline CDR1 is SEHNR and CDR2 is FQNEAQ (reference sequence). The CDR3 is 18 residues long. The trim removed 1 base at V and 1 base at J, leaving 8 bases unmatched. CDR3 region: CASSLVSQGVRTNEKLFF. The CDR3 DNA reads TGTGCCAGCAGCTTAGTATCACAGGGGGTGAGAACTAATGAAAAACTGTTTTTT.

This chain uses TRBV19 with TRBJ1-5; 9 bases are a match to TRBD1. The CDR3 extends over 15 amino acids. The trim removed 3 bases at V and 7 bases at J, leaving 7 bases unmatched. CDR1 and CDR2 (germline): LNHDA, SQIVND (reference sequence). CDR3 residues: CASSIRTGDGQPQHF. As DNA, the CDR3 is TGTGCCAGTAGTATTCGGACAGGGGACGGGCAGCCCCAGCATTTT.

CDR3 coding DNA: TGCAGCGTTGTGGACAGGTCTGGCTACACCTTC. Translation gives CSVVDRSGYTF. This sequence joins TRBV29-1 and TRBJ1-2; 7 bases map to TRBD1. Germline assignment: CDR1 SQVTM and CDR2 ANQGSEA. J was trimmed by 7 bases and V by 4 bases; bases with no gene match: 3. This CDR3 is 11 amino acids long.

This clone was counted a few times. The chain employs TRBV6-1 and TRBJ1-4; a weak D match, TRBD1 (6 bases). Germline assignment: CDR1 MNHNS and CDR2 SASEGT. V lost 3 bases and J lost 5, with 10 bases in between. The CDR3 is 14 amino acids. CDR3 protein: CASSEGGGNEKLFF. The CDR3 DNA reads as TGTGCCAGCAGTGAGGGGGGGGGCAATGAAAAACTGTTTTTT.

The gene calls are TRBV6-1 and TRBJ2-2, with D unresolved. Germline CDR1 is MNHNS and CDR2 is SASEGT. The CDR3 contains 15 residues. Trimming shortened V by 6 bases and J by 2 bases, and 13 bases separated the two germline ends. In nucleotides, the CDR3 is TGTGCCAGCAGCCGAACGCTTACAAACACCGGGGAGCTGTTTTTT. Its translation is CASSRTLTNTGELFF.

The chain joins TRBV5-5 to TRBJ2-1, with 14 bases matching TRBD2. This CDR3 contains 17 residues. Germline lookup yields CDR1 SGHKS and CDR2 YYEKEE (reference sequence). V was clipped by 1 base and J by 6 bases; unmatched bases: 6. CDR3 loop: CASSLLGTSGRVNEQFF. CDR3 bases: TGTGCCAGCAGCTTGCTTGGGACTAGCGGGAGAGTCAATGAGCAGTTCTTC.

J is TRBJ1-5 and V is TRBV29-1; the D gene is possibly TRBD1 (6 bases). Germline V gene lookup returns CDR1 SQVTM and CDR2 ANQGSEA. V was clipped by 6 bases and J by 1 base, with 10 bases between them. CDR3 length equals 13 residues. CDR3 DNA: TGCAGCGTATTAGGGGGAAGCAATCAGCCCCAGCATTTT. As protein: CSVLGGSNQPQHF.

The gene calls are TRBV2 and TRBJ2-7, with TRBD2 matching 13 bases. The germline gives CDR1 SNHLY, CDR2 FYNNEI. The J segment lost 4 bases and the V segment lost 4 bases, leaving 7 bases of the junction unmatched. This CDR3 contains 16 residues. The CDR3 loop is CASSARPGLAGYEQYF. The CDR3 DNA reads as TGTGCCAGCAGTGCACGGCCGGGACTAGCGGGATACGAGCAGTACTTC.

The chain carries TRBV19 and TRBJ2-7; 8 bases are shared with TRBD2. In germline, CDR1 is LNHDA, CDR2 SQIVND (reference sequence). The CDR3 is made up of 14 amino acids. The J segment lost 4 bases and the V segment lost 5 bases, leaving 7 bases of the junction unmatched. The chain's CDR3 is CASSVASGSYEQYF. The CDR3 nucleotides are TGTGCCAGTAGTGTGGCTAGCGGGTCTTACGAGCAGTACTTC.

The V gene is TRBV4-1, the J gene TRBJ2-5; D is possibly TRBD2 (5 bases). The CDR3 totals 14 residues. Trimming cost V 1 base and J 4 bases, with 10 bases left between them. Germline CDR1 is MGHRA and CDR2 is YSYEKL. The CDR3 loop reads CASSQGAGGETQYF. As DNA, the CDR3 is TGCGCCAGCAGCCAAGGGGCGGGCGGAGAGACCCAGTACTTC.

CDR3 nucleotide sequence: TGTGCCACCAGCGAGAGTTCCTGGACAGGCCGCAATCAGCCCCAGCATTTT. This encodes CATSESSWTGRNQPQHF. The gene calls are TRBV15 and TRBJ1-5; TRBD1 agrees at 7 bases. This CDR3 is 17 amino acids long. The germline V gene has CDR1 LNHNV and CDR2 YYDKDF (reference sequence). After removal of 5 bases from V and 2 bases from J, the junction contained 12 bases not matched to a gene.

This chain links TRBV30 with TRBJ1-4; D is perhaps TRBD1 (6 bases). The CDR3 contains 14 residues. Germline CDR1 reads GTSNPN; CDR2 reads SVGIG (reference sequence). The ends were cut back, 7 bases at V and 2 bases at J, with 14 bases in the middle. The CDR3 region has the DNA TGTGCCTCACAGGGAAGTTGGACTAATGAAAAACTGTTTTTT. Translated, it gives CASQGSWTNEKLFF.